This record covers a single T cell receptor (beta chain). Germline loops: CDR1 SQVTM, CDR2 ANQGSEA. Germline trimming cut 7 bases from V and 10 bases from J; bases unmatched to any gene: 7. The CDR3 is 12 amino acids. These data come from a study of shared T cell receptors in the human thymus. The repertoire was sequenced with immunoSEQ multiplex PCR; TCRdb's copy has only in-frame clones and lacks some. The sample contains hundreds of thousands of clones, roughly 90% of which appear only once. This sample was shared with a second study, whose subject was human thymus T cells. That source notes: Resected material from corrective heart surgery provided the thymus tissue analysed. The authors found apparently biased V and J gene usage in thymic and blood repertoires. Highly overlapping thymic repertoires in unrelated individuals were reported by related research.

Sequencing used thymocytes. The chain is built from TRBV29-1 and TRBJ2-1; 10 bases match TRBD1. The clonotype originates from a boy younger than two with a congenital heart defect. The CDR3 is CSGPGQGNEQFF. As DNA, the CDR3 is TGCAGCGGCCCGGGACAGGGGAACGAGCAGTTCTTC.